Presented here are 24 T cell receptor beta chains from one specimen sequenced in a study of tumor-infiltrating lymphocytes in primary liver carcinoma. Constant-region priming of roughly 0.45 ug total RNA yielded TCR beta cDNA. For TCR beta, libraries were produced by three nested multiplex PCR rounds using slightly modified ARM-PCR. Investigators reported that the first two PCR rounds, at 10 cycles each, used TRBV1-TRBV30 forward primers with a C-beta reverse primer. MiXCR, applied by TCRdb to the multiplex PCR reads, yields one record per CDR3 protein. The sample shows more than 95,000 distinct CDR3 sequences, roughly 80% of them seen only once. It was from roughly 20-30 mg of unsorted bulk tissue that RNA and DNA were co-extracted. The material sequenced was liver tumor tissue from sampling region 3. Noted subset: tumor region T3, left-lateral pole. These receptors originate from a man in his forties with primary liver carcinoma and hepatitis B virus infection.

To note about this clonotype: An end of the junction differs from the germline gene, which may be a read error. This chain links TRBV11-2 with TRBJ2-7; D perhaps matches TRBD2 (5 bases). Germline lookup yields CDR1 SGHAT and CDR2 FQNNGV. The CDR3 contains 15 residues. The CDR3 sequence: CASSRSAIGSHEQCF. The DNA for the CDR3 is TGTGCCAGCAGTCGTTCTGCGATAGGGAGCCACGAGCAGTGCTTT.

This chain joins TRBV5-4 and TRBJ2-3, with 10 bases aligning to TRBD2. The V gene's germline CDR1 is SGHNT and CDR2 YYREEE (reference sequence). The CDR3 covers 17 residues. The V segment lost 4 bases and the J segment 8 bases; nucleotides outside the gene matches: 16. CDR3 sequence reads: CASSAPGTSAGVVTQYF. The CDR3 DNA reads as TGTGCCAGCAGCGCCCCCGGGACTAGCGCTGGGGTAGTTACGCAGTATTTT.

The chain employs TRBV4-3 and TRBJ1-2; D may be TRBD1 (5 bases). The CDR3 is 16 residues long. V lost 3 bases and J 11 bases, leaving 25 bases between the germline ends. Per the germline V gene, CDR1 is LGHNA and CDR2 is YSLEER. The DNA of the CDR3 is TGCGCCAGCAGCCAGGCAGGGTCAGGGAGGAACTACGGATACACCTTC. It translates to CASSQAGSGRNYGYTF.

The chain links TRBV7-6 to TRBJ2-7; D possibly matches TRBD1 or TRBD2 (5 bases each). V gave up 0 bases and J gave up 4 bases, with 13 bases separating them. The germline V gene has CDR1 SGHVS and CDR2 FNYEAQ. This CDR3 comprises 15 residues. The CDR3 region has the DNA TGTGCCAGCAGCTTAGCCAGCCCGGGGCGTTACGAGCAGTACTTC. It codes for CASSLASPGRYEQYF.

The chain employs TRBV5-1 and TRBJ2-1; TRBD1 might be the D (6 bases). Trimming shortened V by 7 bases and J by 4 bases, and 18 bases separated the two germline ends. Germline CDR1 is SGHRS and CDR2 is YFSETQ. The CDR3 is 15 residues long. In nucleotides, the CDR3 is TGCGCCAGCGGCACCCAGGGGTACTCATACAATGAGCAGTTCTTC. This translates into CASGTQGYSYNEQFF.

Of note for this clonotype: Here the CDR3 omits its conserved ending phenylalanine or tryptophan, so a read error is the likely source. Because the CDR3's place on the DNA is in doubt, the DNA is left out and the CDR3 is given as listed by TCRdb. V is TRBV29-1 and J is TRBJ1-1. Germline CDR1 SQVTM, CDR2 ANQGSEA. The CDR3 is 12 residues long, ends included. The CDR3 loop is CSVDQVNTEAFL.

This chain joins TRBV11-2 and TRBJ2-7; D not resolved. This CDR3 spans 12 amino acids. Per the germline V gene, CDR1 is SGHAT and CDR2 is FQNNGV. Trimming pared 10 bases from V and 3 bases from J, leaving 13 bases between. The CDR3, as DNA: TGTGCCAACAGTCCCAGGTGCTACGAGCAGTACTTC. This codes for CANSPRCYEQYF.

This clonotype was observed once. The CDR3 ends on some other residue instead of the conserved phenylalanine or tryptophan, so this is likely a read error. The genes are TRBV9 and TRBJ2-7, with 10 bases aligning to TRBD2. Germline CDR1 reads SGDLS; CDR2 reads YYNGEE. V trimming: 2 bases; J trimming: 5 bases; junction bases outside the gene matches: 10. The CDR3 is 16 residues long. CDR3 sequence reads: CASSVSLAGATHEQYL. The CDR3 DNA is TGTGCCAGCAGCGTGTCCCTAGCGGGAGCGACCCACGAGCAGTACTTG.

This clonotype was seen only a few times. This chain links TRBV19 with TRBJ2-1; possibly TRBD2 for D (6 bases). Per germline, CDR1 LNHDA and CDR2 SQIVND (reference sequence). V was trimmed by 1 base and J by 6 bases, leaving 10 bases between them. This CDR3 contains 14 residues. Here the CDR3 DNA reads TGTGCCAGTAGTATAGGCGGTAGCGGCAATGAGCAGTTCTTC. It encodes CASSIGGSGNEQFF.

This clonotype has a handful of counts. A much bigger clone sits one base away, suggesting this may be a read error. The chain carries TRBV5-5 and TRBJ1-5; perhaps TRBD1 as D (6 bases). The CDR3 is made up of 16 amino acids. Germline CDR1 and CDR2: SGHKS and YYEKEE (reference sequence). The CDR3 bases are TGTGCCAGCAGCTTGGTGGCACAGGGAAGCAGTCAGCCCCAGCATTTT. Its protein is CASSLVAQGSSQPQHF.

To note about this clonotype: No conserved phenylalanine or tryptophan is present at the end of the CDR3, so a read error is the likely explanation. V is TRBV24-1 and J is TRBJ2-1, with D perhaps matching TRBD1 or TRBD2 (5 bases each). Germline CDR1 and CDR2: KGHDR and SFDVKD. CDR3 length equals 16 residues. Trimming took 3 bases from V and 7 from J, leaving 18 bases between them. In DNA, the CDR3 is TGTGCCACCAGTGATCCCGGGACGGGGTTAACGAATGAGCAGTTCGTC. Protein: CATSDPGTGLTNEQFV.

A remark on this clonotype: A much larger clone differs from this one at a single base, so this may be a read error. The chain is built from TRBV25-1 and TRBJ1-4; possibly TRBD1 for D (6 bases). The CDR3 consists of 15 residues. Germline V lookup: CDR1 MGHDK, CDR2 SYGVNS. V was shortened by 3 bases and J by 8 bases, with 16 bases between the two germline ends. DNA of the CDR3: TGTGCCAGCAGTGAGGGGACACGGCTGGGGGAAAAACTGTTTTTT. Protein product: CASSEGTRLGEKLFF. The variable domain in full, with the rest retrieved from reference TRBV25-1 and TRBJ1-4, is EADIYQTPRYLVIGTGKKITLECSQTMGHDKMYWYQQDPGMELHLIHYSYGVNSTEKGDLSSESTVSRIRTEHFPLTLESARPSHTSQYLCASSEGTRLGEKLFFGSGTQLSVL.

The genes are TRBV12-3 or TRBV12-4 and TRBJ1-3; no definite D call. Trimming took 4 bases from V and 3 from J, leaving 13 bases between them. The CDR3 is made up of 15 amino acids. The DNA of the CDR3 is TGTGCCAGCAGTTCGACCGAACGGGTTGGAAACACCATATATTTT. This translates into CASSSTERVGNTIYF.

On this clonotype itself: Compared with germline, one end of the junction differs, possibly owing to a read error. CDR3 in DNA: TGTGCTAGCAGCCCCCGGAGATTCAATGAGCAGCTCTTC. This translates into CASSPRRFNEQLF. This sequence joins TRBV11-1 and TRBJ2-1, with no clear D. The CDR3 loop spans 13 amino acids. CDR1 is SGHAT and CDR2 is FQDESV in the germline V gene (reference sequence).

With regard to this clonotype: At one of its ends the junction is not consistent with the germline gene, which may arise from a read error. The chain has TRBV29-1 and TRBJ2-5; the D is unclear. There are 14 residues in the CDR3. From germline, CDR1 is SQVTM and CDR2 ANQGSEA. The CDR3 sequence: CSIEDPSIQETQYF. Written as DNA, the CDR3 is TGCAGCATTGAAGATCCCTCAATTCAAGAGACCCAGTACTTC.

To note about this clonotype: At one boundary the junction diverges from the germline segment, which might be a read error. The chain links TRBV5-6 to TRBJ2-7; TRBD2 is a possible D gene (6 bases). The CDR3 covers 15 residues. Germline CDR1 and CDR2: SGHDT and YYEEEE. The CDR3 loop is CASILEGSNIDVQYF. Here the CDR3 DNA reads TGTGCCAGCATCTTGGAGGGCAGTAATATTGACGTGCAGTACTTC.

Regarding this clonotype: One junction end does not reproduce the germline sequence, and a read error may be involved. The chain carries TRBV29-1 and TRBJ2-1, with 9 bases lining up with TRBD2. The CDR3 spans 15 residues. Germline V gives CDR1 SQVTM, CDR2 ANQGSEA. In DNA form, the CDR3 reads TGCAGTGTTGGACAAGCGGGAGGCTTCTACAATGAGCAGTTCTTC. The encoded protein is CSVGQAGGFYNEQFF.

Many counts were recorded for this clonotype. The chain is built from TRBV28 and TRBJ2-2; 8 nucleotides line up with TRBD2. The length of the CDR3 is 15 residues. The V segment lost 5 bases and the J segment 2 bases; nucleotides outside the gene matches: 4. The V gene's germline CDR1 is MDHEN and CDR2 SYDVKM. Here the CDR3 DNA reads TGTGCCAGCAGTAGGGGACTAGGCAACACCGGGGAGCTGTTTTTT. Protein product: CASSRGLGNTGELFF.

This clonotype was recorded at least ten times. The V and J genes are TRBV28 and TRBJ2-4, with TRBD2 identical over 12 bases. Germline V gene data show CDR1 as MDHEN and CDR2 as SYDVKM. The CDR3 runs 17 residues. With V trimmed by 3 bases and J by 0 bases, 3 bases remained unmatched. CDR3 residues: CASSFRTSGVAKNIQYF. The CDR3 DNA reads TGTGCCAGCAGTTTTAGGACTAGCGGGGTAGCCAAAAACATTCAGTACTTC.

This clonotype was seen once. The conserved closing phenylalanine or tryptophan is absent in this CDR3, likely reflecting a read error. No DNA is shown, since the ends of the CDR3 on it are uncertain; the CDR3 is the one TCRdb lists. The chain recombines TRBV6-6 with TRBJ1-2; TRBD1, the table's D call, was not compared with the DNA. The CDR3 adds up to 14 amino acids, both ends counted. Germline V lookup: CDR1 MNHNY, CDR2 SVGAGI (reference sequence). Here the CDR3 reads CASSPRTRTIDYTI.

The chain couples TRBV29-1 to TRBJ2-4; the D is unclear. This CDR3 has 15 residues. The germline gives CDR1 SQVTM, CDR2 ANQGSEA. V was cut by 4 bases and J by 3 bases, with 16 bases left in between. CDR3: CSVVVEGRSKNIQYF. CDR3 in DNA: TGCAGCGTTGTCGTAGAAGGCAGGAGCAAAAACATTCAGTACTTC.

Regarding this clonotype: Because the CDR3 is missing its conserved closing phenylalanine or tryptophan, this is likely a read error. The chain couples TRBV5-5 to TRBJ1-1, with D uncertain. V lost 8 bases and J 1 base, leaving 12 bases between the germline ends. This CDR3 has 13 residues. The V gene's germline CDR1 is SGHKS and CDR2 YYEKEE (reference sequence). CDR3 in DNA: TGTGCCAGTACTCAAAGGGAGAACACTGAAGCTTTCTAT. Its translation: CASTQRENTEAFY.

For this clonotype: As the CDR3 is not closed by the conserved phenylalanine or tryptophan, this likely results from a read error. The rearrangement joins TRBV29-1 to TRBJ2-7; 7 bases match TRBD1. The length of the CDR3 is 13 residues. Germline V gene lookup returns CDR1 SQVTM and CDR2 ANQGSEA. CDR3 nucleotides: TGCAGGGTTGCTCCGACAGGGCTCCACGAGCAGTACCTA. Amino acids: CRVAPTGLHEQYL.

The chain has TRBV5-6 and TRBJ2-5; TRBD1 agrees at 9 bases. Germline CDR1 SGHDT, CDR2 YYEEEE. This CDR3 is built from 15 residues. The chain's CDR3 is CHSSFPDRGLQTQYF. The CDR3 nucleotides are TGTCACAGCAGCTTTCCGGACAGGGGACTCCAGACCCAGTACTTC.